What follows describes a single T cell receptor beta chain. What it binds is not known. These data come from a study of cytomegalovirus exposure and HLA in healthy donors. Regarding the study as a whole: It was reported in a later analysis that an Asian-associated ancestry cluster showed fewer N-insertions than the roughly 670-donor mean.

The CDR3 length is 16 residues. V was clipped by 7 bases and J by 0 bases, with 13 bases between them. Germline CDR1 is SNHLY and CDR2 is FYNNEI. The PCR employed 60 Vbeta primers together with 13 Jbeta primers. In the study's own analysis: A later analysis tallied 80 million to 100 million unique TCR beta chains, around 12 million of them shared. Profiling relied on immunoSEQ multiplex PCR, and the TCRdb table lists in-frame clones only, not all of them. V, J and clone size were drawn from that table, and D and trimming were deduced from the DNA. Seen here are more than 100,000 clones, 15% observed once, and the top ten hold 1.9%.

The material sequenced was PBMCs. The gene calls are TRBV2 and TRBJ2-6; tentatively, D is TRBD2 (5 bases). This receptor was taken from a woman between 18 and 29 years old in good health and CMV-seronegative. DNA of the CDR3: TGTGCCAGCAATGGAGGACCCAGCTCTGGGGCCAACGTCCTGACTTTC. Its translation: CASNGGPSSGANVLTF.